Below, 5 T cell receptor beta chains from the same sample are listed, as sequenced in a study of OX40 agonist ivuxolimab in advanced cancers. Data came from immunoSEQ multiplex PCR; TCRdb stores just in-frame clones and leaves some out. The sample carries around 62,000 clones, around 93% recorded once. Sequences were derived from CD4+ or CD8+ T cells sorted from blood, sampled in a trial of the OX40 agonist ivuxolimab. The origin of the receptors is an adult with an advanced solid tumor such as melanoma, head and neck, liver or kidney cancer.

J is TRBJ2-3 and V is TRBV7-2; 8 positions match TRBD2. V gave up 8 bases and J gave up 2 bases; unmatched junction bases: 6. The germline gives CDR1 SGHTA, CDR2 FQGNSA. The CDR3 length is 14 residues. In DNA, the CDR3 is TGTGCCAGCCGGCGGGAGGCCCTCACAGATACGCAGTATTTT. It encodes CASRREALTDTQYF.

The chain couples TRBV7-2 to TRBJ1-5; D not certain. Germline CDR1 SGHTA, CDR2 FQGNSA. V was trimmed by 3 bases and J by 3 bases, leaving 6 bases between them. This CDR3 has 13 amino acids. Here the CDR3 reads CASSFGANQPQHF. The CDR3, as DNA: TGTGCCAGCAGCTTTGGCGCCAATCAGCCCCAGCATTTT.

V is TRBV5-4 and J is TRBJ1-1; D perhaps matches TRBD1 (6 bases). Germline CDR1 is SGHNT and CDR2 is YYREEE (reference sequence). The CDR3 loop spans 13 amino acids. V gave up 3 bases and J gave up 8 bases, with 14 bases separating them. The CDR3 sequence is CASSSQGQKEAFF. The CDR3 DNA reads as TGTGCCAGCAGCTCACAAGGACAGAAAGAAGCTTTCTTT.

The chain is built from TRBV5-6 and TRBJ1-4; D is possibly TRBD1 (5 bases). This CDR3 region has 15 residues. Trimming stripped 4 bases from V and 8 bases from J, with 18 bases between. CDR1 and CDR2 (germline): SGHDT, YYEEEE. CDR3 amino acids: CASSGDSRENEKLFF. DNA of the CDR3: TGTGCCAGCAGCGGAGACAGCCGCGAAAACGAAAAACTGTTTTTT. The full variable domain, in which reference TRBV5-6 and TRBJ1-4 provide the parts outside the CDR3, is DAGVTQSPTHLIKTRGQQVTLRCSPKSGHDTVSWYQQALGQGPQFIFQYYEEEERQRGNFPDRFSGHQFPNYSSELNVNALLLGDSALYLCASSGDSRENEKLFFGSGTQLSVL.

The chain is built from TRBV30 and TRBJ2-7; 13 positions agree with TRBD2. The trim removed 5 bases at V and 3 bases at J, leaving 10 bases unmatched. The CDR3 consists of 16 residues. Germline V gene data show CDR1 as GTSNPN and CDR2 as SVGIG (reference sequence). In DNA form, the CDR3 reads TGTGCCTGGCACCGACTAGCGGGAGGACCCCTCTACGAGCAGTACTTC. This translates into CAWHRLAGGPLYEQYF.